The clone carrying this TCR beta chain was recorded a few times. Its antigen remains unknown. The table came from immunoSEQ multiplex PCR; TCRdb's copy has only in-frame clones and leaves some out. The top ten clones hold roughly an eighth of a sample with over 10,000 clones, roughly 74% of them seen once. The data were taken from a study of tumor-infiltrating lymphocytes in localized non-small cell lung cancer. Study as a whole: Resected tumor was paired with non-adjacent uninvolved lung from the same patient. Study findings and constraints: Available tissue quantity limited TCR sequencing to a patient subset. Different pieces of the same tissue went to different assays, confounding technical variation with intratumor heterogeneity.

The TCR sequence derives from a human donor with non-small cell lung cancer. Sequencing was done on a sample of uninvolved lung tissue not adjacent to the tumor.

This CDR3 is CASSQEVAGTYYEQYF. The CDR3 nucleotides read TGCGCCAGCAGCCAAGAGGTAGCGGGGACATACTACGAGCAGTACTTC. The rearrangement joins TRBV4-1 to TRBJ2-7, with 8 bases that match TRBD2. Looked up from germline, CDR1 is MGHRA and CDR2 is YSYEKL. After removal of 0 bases from V and 3 bases from J, the junction contained 7 bases not matched to a gene. This CDR3 has 16 residues.